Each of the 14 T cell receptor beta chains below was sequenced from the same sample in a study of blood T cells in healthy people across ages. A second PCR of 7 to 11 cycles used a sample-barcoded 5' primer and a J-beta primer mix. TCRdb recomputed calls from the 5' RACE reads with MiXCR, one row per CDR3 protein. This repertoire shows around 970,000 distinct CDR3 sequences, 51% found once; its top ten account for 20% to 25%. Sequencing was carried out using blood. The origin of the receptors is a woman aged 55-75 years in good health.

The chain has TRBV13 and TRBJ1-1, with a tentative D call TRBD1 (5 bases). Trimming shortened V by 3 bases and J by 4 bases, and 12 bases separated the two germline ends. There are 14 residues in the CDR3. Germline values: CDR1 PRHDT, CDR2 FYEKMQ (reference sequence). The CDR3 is CASSLGESGTEAFF. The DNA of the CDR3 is TGTGCCAGCAGCTTGGGGGAATCCGGCACTGAAGCTTTCTTT.

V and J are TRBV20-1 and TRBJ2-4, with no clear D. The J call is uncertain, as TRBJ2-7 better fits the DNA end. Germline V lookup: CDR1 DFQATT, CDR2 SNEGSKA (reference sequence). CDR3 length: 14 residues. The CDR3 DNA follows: TGCAGTGCTAGAGATCCTCGCCGCACCTACGAGCAGTACTTC. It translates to CSARDPRRTYEQYF.

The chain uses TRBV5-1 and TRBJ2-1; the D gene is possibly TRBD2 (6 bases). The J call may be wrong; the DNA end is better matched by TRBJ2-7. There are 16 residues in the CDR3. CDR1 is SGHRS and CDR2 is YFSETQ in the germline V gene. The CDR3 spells CASLGPSGGAYNEQYF. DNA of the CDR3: TGCGCCAGCTTGGGGCCGTCAGGAGGGGCCTACAATGAGCAGTACTTC.

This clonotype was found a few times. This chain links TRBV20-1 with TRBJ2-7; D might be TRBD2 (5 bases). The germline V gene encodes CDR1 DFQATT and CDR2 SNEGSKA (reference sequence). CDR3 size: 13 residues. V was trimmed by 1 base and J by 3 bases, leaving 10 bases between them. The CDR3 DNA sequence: TGCAGTGCTAGAGGAGGACGGGACTACGAGCAGTACTTC. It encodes CSARGGRDYEQYF.

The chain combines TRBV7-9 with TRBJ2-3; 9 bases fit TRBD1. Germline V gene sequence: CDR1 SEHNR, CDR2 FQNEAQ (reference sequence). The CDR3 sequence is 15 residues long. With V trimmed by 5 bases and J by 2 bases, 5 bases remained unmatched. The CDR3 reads CASSGRTGATDTQYF. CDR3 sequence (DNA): TGTGCCAGCAGCGGAAGGACAGGGGCCACAGATACGCAGTATTTT.

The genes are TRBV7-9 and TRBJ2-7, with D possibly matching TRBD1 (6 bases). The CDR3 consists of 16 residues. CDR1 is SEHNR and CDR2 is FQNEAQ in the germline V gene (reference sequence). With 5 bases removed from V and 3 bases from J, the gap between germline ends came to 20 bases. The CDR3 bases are TGTGCCAGCAGCCAGCCCGTTACAGGGATAGGCTACGAGCAGTACTTC. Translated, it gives CASSQPVTGIGYEQYF.

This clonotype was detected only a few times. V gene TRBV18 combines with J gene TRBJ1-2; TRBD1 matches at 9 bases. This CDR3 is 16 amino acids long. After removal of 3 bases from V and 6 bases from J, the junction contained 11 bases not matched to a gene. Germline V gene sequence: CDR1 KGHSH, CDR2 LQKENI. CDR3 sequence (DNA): TGTGCCAGCTCACCGGGACAAGGGACAGGGACAGATGGCTACACCTTC. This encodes CASSPGQGTGTDGYTF.

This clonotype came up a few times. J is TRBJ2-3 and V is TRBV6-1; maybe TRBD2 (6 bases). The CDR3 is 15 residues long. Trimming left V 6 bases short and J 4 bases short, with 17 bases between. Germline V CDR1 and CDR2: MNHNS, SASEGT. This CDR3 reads CASSPRREISDTQYF. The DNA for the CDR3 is TGTGCCAGCAGCCCCCGTCGGGAGATTTCAGATACGCAGTATTTT.

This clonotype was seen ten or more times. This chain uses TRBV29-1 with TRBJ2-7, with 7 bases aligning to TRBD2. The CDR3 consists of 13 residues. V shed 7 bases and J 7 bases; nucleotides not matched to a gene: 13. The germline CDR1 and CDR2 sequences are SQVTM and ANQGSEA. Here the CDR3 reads CSAQGTTILEQYF. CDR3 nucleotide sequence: TGCAGCGCCCAAGGGACTACCATTCTGGAGCAGTACTTC.

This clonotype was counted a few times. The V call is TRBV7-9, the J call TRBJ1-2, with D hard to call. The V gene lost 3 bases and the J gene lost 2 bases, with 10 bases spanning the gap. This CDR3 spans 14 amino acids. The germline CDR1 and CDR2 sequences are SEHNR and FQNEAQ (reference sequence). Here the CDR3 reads CASSLPVANYGYTF. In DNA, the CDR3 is TGTGCCAGCAGCTTGCCGGTTGCAAACTATGGCTACACCTTC.

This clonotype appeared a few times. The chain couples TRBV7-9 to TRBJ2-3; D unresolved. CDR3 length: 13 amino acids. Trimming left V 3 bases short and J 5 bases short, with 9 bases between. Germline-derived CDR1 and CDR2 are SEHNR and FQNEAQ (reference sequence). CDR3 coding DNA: TGTGCCAGCAGCTTCCTCAGTGGAGATACGCAGTATTTT. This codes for CASSFLSGDTQYF.

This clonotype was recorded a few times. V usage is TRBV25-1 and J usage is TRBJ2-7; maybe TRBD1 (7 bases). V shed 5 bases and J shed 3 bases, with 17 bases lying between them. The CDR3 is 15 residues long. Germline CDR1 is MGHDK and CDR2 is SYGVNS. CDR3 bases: TGTGCCAGCAGTTCACGAATCCAGGGGGGCTACGAGCAGTACTTC. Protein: CASSSRIQGGYEQYF.

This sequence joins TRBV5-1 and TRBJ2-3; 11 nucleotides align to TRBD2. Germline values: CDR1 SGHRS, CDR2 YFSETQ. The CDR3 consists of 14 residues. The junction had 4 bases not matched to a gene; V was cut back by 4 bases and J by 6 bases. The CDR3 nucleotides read TGCGCCAGCAGCGGGGGACTAGCGGTGGATACGCAGTATTTT. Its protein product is CASSGGLAVDTQYF.

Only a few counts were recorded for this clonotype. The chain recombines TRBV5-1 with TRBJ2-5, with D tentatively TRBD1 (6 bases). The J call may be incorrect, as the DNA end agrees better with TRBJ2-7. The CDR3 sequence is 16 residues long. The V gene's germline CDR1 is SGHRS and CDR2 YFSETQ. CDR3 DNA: TGCGCCAGCAGCCCGACCGTAAACAGGGCGACCTACGAGCAGTACTTC. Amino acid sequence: CASSPTVNRATYEQYF.